Presented here are 22 T cell receptor beta chains from one specimen sequenced in a study of blood T cell repertoires in COVID-19. Sequencing was performed with immunoSEQ multiplex PCR; in TCRdb, only in-frame clones are kept and a portion is missing. The sample lists 300,000 or so clones, around 90% seen once, with 1% in the top ten. The sample consisted of peripheral blood. The receptors were gathered from a man aged 45-65 years with active or convalescent COVID-19.

The V call is TRBV7-2, the J call TRBJ1-2; possibly TRBD1 for D (5 bases). This CDR3 contains 14 residues. Germline-derived CDR1 and CDR2 are SGHTA and FQGNSA. V was clipped by 5 bases and J by 5 bases, with 15 bases between them. The CDR3 sequence: CASSPAVGLYGYTF. CDR3 sequence (DNA): TGTGCCAGCAGCCCAGCGGTGGGACTTTATGGCTACACCTTC.

On this clone: An end of the junction differs from the germline gene, which may be a read error. The chain links TRBV14 to TRBJ2-7; 8 bases line up with TRBD1. CDR3 length: 13 residues. In germline, CDR1 is SGHDN, CDR2 FVKESK. The CDR3 here is CASSRGQVPNVHF. The CDR3 nucleotides read TGTGCCAGCAGCCGGGGACAGGTTCCCAACGTCCACTTC.

This chain's CDR3 is CASSLGPGDNQPQHF. The CDR3 DNA follows: TGTGCCAGCAGCTTAGGTCCAGGGGACAATCAGCCCCAGCATTTT. The chain carries TRBV11-2 and TRBJ1-5; the D gene is possibly TRBD1 (6 bases). Trimming left V 1 base short and J 3 bases short, with 10 bases between. Looked up from germline, CDR1 is SGHAT and CDR2 is FQNNGV. This CDR3 is 15 amino acids long.

The CDR3 spells CASSGVAGRDEQYF. The CDR3 coding sequence is TGTGCCAGCAGTGGGGTAGCGGGAAGGGACGAGCAGTACTTC. The J gene is TRBJ2-7, the V gene TRBV2, with TRBD2 identical over 8 bases. Germline-derived CDR1 and CDR2 are SNHLY and FYNNEI. The V segment lost 4 bases and the J segment 5 bases; nucleotides outside the gene matches: 7. This CDR3 is built from 14 residues.

The chain is built from TRBV27 and TRBJ2-3; 9 nucleotides match TRBD1. The CDR3 is 14 residues long. Per germline, CDR1 MNHEY and CDR2 SMNVEV (reference sequence). Trimming cost V 3 bases and J 6 bases; bases outside gene matches: 4. The CDR3 protein is CASSLGTGWDTQYF. The CDR3 DNA sequence: TGTGCCAGCAGTTTGGGGACAGGGTGGGATACGCAGTATTTT.

The V call is TRBV6-5, the J call TRBJ2-2; possible D gene TRBD2, 5 bases. The CDR3 contains 15 residues. V was clipped by 10 bases and J by 0 bases, with 15 bases between them. Germline CDR1 and CDR2: MNHEY and SVGAGI. The CDR3: CATKREGANTGELFF. The CDR3 DNA sequence: TGTGCCACCAAGAGAGAGGGAGCGAACACCGGGGAGCTGTTTTTT.

The rearrangement uses TRBV24-1 and TRBJ2-3; TRBD2 aligns across 7 bases. CDR1 is KGHDR, CDR2 SFDVKD, per germline. The CDR3 consists of 16 residues. J lost 0 bases, V lost 5 bases, and 7 bases had no gene match. CDR3 protein: CATSAPRRESTDTQYF. The CDR3 region has the DNA TGTGCCACCAGTGCCCCGCGGCGGGAGAGCACAGATACGCAGTATTTT.

J is TRBJ2-1 and V is TRBV18; weak D call: TRBD2 (6 bases). Trimming removed 2 bases from V and 5 bases from J, with 10 bases in between. This CDR3 is 14 amino acids long. Germline CDR1 reads KGHSH; CDR2 reads LQKENI. DNA of the CDR3: TGTGCCAGCTCACCATGGGGGGAAGACAATGAGCAGTTCTTC. This encodes CASSPWGEDNEQFF.

This chain joins TRBV7-3 and TRBJ2-3; unclear D gene. The V gene's germline CDR1 is SGHTA and CDR2 FQGTGA. V was cut by 5 bases and J by 7 bases, with 16 bases left in between. This CDR3 comprises 14 residues. CDR3 residues: CASSVSTVTHTQYF. The CDR3, as DNA: TGTGCCAGCAGCGTCTCTACGGTAACGCATACGCAGTATTTT.

The chain joins TRBV21-1 to TRBJ1-4; whether TRBD1, the table's D call, matches the DNA was not checked. TRBV21-1 is marked as a pseudogene. The CDR3 sequence is 14 residues long. This CDR3 reads CASSKPGFNEKLFF. DNA of the CDR3: TGTGCCAGCAGCAAACCAGGTTTCAATGAAAAACTGTTTTTT.

The chain carries TRBV15 and TRBJ1-4; D is undetermined. CDR3 length: 13 amino acids. The germline V gene has CDR1 LNHNV and CDR2 YYDKDF (reference sequence). Trimming shortened V by 7 bases and J by 5 bases, and 11 bases separated the two germline ends. The CDR3 reads CATMGDKNEKLFF. CDR3 DNA sequence: TGTGCCACCATGGGCGATAAAAATGAAAAACTGTTTTTT. Based on the CDR3 plus reference TRBV15 and TRBJ1-4, the full variable domain is DAMVIQNPRYQVTQFGKPVTLSCSQTLNHNVMYWYQQKSSQAPKLLFHYYDKDFNNEADTPDNFQSRRPNTSFCFLDIRSPGLGDTAMYLCATMGDKNEKLFFGSGTQLSVL.

This chain uses TRBV7-2 with TRBJ2-3, with D possibly TRBD1 on 5 matching bases. Trimming stripped 6 bases from V and 4 bases from J, with 14 bases between. From germline, CDR1 is SGHTA and CDR2 FQGNSA. There are 14 residues in the CDR3. The CDR3 region is CASSFFQGPDTQYF. CDR3 coding DNA: TGTGCCAGCAGTTTCTTTCAGGGCCCAGATACGCAGTATTTT. The full variable domain, completed using reference TRBV7-2 and TRBJ2-3, is GAGVSQSPSNKVTEKGKDVELRCDPISGHTALYWYRQSLGQGLEFLIYFQGNSAPDKSGLPSDRFSAERTGGSVSTLTIQRTQQEDSAVYLCASSFFQGPDTQYFGPGTRLTVL.

The V gene is TRBV19, the J gene TRBJ1-3, with 7 bases identical to TRBD1. The CDR3 runs to 17 residues. V dropped 6 bases and J dropped 0; count of bases not matched to a gene: 11. Germline CDR1 is LNHDA and CDR2 is SQIVND (reference sequence). The CDR3 DNA is TGTGCCAGTAGGCCCCCGGGGACAGCCAGCTCTGGAAACACCATATATTTT. This sequence encodes CASRPPGTASSGNTIYF.

The chain combines TRBV9 with TRBJ2-5; 12 bases agree with TRBD2. The CDR3 length is 17 residues. Germline CDR1 and CDR2: SGDLS and YYNGEE. The ends lost 3 bases at V and 4 bases at J; junction bases unmatched: 10. The CDR3, as DNA: TGTGCCAGCAGCGAACGACTAGCGGGGGAGAGCCGAGAGACCCAGTACTTC. Amino acid sequence: CASSERLAGESRETQYF.

V gene TRBV9 combines with J gene TRBJ2-3; D is uncertain. CDR1 is SGDLS, CDR2 YYNGEE, per germline. Trimming cost V 0 bases and J 2 bases, with 13 bases left between them. The CDR3 is made up of 16 amino acids. CDR3 amino acids: CASSVAPFVNTDTQYF. CDR3 nucleotide sequence: TGTGCCAGCAGCGTAGCTCCCTTTGTAAACACAGATACGCAGTATTTT.

The rearrangement links TRBV29-1 to TRBJ1-1; a possible D gene is TRBD1 (5 bases). Germline assignment: CDR1 SQVTM and CDR2 ANQGSEA. Trimming stripped 3 bases from V and 6 bases from J, with 17 bases between. The CDR3 consists of 14 residues. DNA for the CDR3: TGCAGCGTTGATATCCTGGGCAGGGTTCCTGAAGCTTTCTTT. Protein: CSVDILGRVPEAFF.

The chain is built from TRBV3-1 (or the pseudogene TRBV3-2) and TRBJ2-7, with D perhaps matching TRBD2 (5 bases). The CDR3 spans 14 residues. Germline-derived CDR1 and CDR2 are LGHDT and YNNKEL (reference sequence). Trimming pared 4 bases from V and 0 bases from J, leaving 10 bases between. In nucleotides, the CDR3 is TGTGCCAGCAGCCGCCGAGAGGGCTCCTACGAGCAGTACTTC. Translation: CASSRREGSYEQYF.

This chain links TRBV5-1 with TRBJ2-7; D unclear. V was pared by 4 bases and J by 3 bases, with 17 bases between. Germline CDR1 is SGHRS and CDR2 is YFSETQ. The CDR3 is 15 residues long. CDR3 sequence reads: CASSPGDGLYYEQYF. CDR3 in DNA: TGCGCCAGCAGCCCTGGAGACGGCTTGTACTACGAGCAGTACTTC.

The V and J genes are TRBV5-4 and TRBJ2-3; 8 bases match TRBD1. Trimming at V came to 4 bases and at J to 1 base, leaving 5 bases not matched to a gene. Germline CDR1 SGHNT, CDR2 YYREEE (reference sequence). The CDR3 has 15 residues. The CDR3 nucleotides are TGTGCCAGCAGCCCGACAGGGGTAGGCACAGATACGCAGTATTTT. This gives the protein CASSPTGVGTDTQYF.

The table lists this clone with a count of one. The V gene is TRBV18, the J gene TRBJ2-5, with D unclear. CDR1 and CDR2 from the germline V gene are KGHSH and LQKENI. This CDR3 is 13 amino acids long. V lost 1 base and J 6 bases, leaving 9 bases between the germline ends. CDR3 bases: TGTGCCAGCTCACCACAGGCGAGGCAGACCCAGTACTTC. The encoded protein is CASSPQARQTQYF. Based on the CDR3 plus reference TRBV18 and TRBJ2-5, the full variable domain is NAGVMQNPRHLVRRRGQEARLRCSPMKGHSHVYWYRQLPEEGLKFMVYLQKENIIDESGMPKERFSAEFPKEGPSILRIQQVVRGDSAAYFCASSPQARQTQYFGPGTRLLVL.

The genes are TRBV2 and TRBJ2-5; 7 bases match TRBD1. Germline lookup yields CDR1 SNHLY and CDR2 FYNNEI. Unmatched junction bases numbered 12, after V lost 10 bases and J lost 4 bases. The CDR3 totals 14 residues. The chain's CDR3 is CATLPGTVGETQYF. The CDR3 nucleotides read TGTGCCACCCTACCCGGGACAGTTGGAGAGACCCAGTACTTC. Based on the CDR3 plus reference TRBV2 and TRBJ2-5, the full variable domain is EPEVTQTPSHQVTQMGQEVILRCVPISNHLYFYWYRQILGQKVEFLVSFYNNEISEKSEIFDDQFSVERPDGSNFTLKIRSTKLEDSAMYFCATLPGTVGETQYFGPGTRLLVL.

The chain uses TRBV20-1 and TRBJ1-2; D not certain. Germline-derived CDR1 and CDR2 are DFQATT and SNEGSKA (reference sequence). This CDR3 is built from 10 residues. Trimming cost V 6 bases and J 7 bases, with 9 bases left between them. CDR3 sequence reads: CSAYPGGYTF. Here the CDR3 DNA reads TGCAGTGCCTATCCGGGTGGCTACACCTTC.